This T cell receptor beta chain stems from a study of blood T cell repertoires in COVID-19. Libraries were prepared by immunoSEQ multiplex PCR; TCRdb keeps only in-frame clonotypes and omits some of them. Among 30,000 to 40,000 clones listed, over 90% were seen once. The V end was cut by 0 bases, the J end by 5 bases, with 10 bases between. The V gene's germline CDR1 is KGHSH and CDR2 LQKENI. The CDR3 consists of 14 residues. This clonotype was obtained from a human donor in a cohort sampled during active COVID-19. The V and J genes are TRBV18 and TRBJ2-5; D is ambiguous. Sequencing was done on a sample of peripheral blood. In DNA, the CDR3 is TGTGCCAGCTCACCACCCCCCGGGTGGGAGACCCAGTACTTC. Translated: CASSPPPGWETQYF.